The clone carrying this T cell receptor (beta chain) has a handful of counts. Antigen: not known. The data derive from a study of blood T cells in healthy people across ages. Across the whole study: Template switching picked up about one barcoded beta molecule for each two T cells. Study results and limitations: TCR beta diversity per million T cells fell roughly linearly with age.

Using a J-beta primer mix together with a sample-barcoded 5' primer, a second PCR was run for about 6 to 11 cycles. Researchers report that a template-switch adaptor with 12 random nucleotides tagged each cDNA molecule. All samples gave at least 2.5 million CDR3-containing paired-end reads. TCRdb redid the calling of the 5' RACE reads with MiXCR, one entry per CDR3 protein. The sample yields around 1,700,000 distinct CDR3 sequences, 28% seen once. Germline V gene lookup returns CDR1 SNHLY and CDR2 FYNNEI. Unmatched junction bases numbered 8, after V lost 1 base and J lost 3 bases. The CDR3 loop spans 16 amino acids.

The clonotype originates from a woman between 25 and 40 years old in good health. The sequencing sample was made of blood. The chain carries TRBV2 and TRBJ2-7; 8 bases map to TRBD2. CDR3 sequence reads: CASSEDPGLENYEQYF. For the CDR3, the DNA is TGTGCCAGCAGTGAAGACCCGGGACTAGAGAACTACGAGCAGTACTTC.